The entry below gives a single TCR beta chain sequence along with its context. The antigen is undetermined. The CDR3 has 14 residues. Trimming pared 5 bases from V and 2 bases from J, leaving 15 bases between. CDR1 is GTSNPN and CDR2 is SVGIG in the germline V gene (reference sequence). These data belong to a study of shared clonotypes between healthy human individuals. Study-level results: Sharing across a handful of donors was seen in 4% to 6.5% of naive CD4 clonotypes.

Measured with immunoSEQ multiplex PCR; TCRdb has only the in-frame clones, and not every one. The sample holds about 980,000 clones; more than 75% are singletons and the top ten take approximately 1.5%. The TCR was taken from a young man in good health. Input material: memory CD4+ T cells sorted from blood. Subset given: CD45RA-negative fraction. V gene TRBV30 combines with J gene TRBJ2-5; TRBD1 is a possible D gene (7 bases). This CDR3 reads CAWGGGAGQETQYF. The DNA for the CDR3 is TGTGCCTGGGGAGGGGGCGCGGGTCAAGAGACCCAGTACTTC.